Following are 30 T cell receptor beta chains from one sample sequenced in a study of blood T cells in healthy people across ages. Alongside a J-beta primer mix, a sample-barcoded 5' primer served in a second PCR lasting roughly 6 to 12 cycles. Each CDR3 protein is one row after TCRdb ran MiXCR on the 5' RACE reads. The data hold about 630,000 distinct CDR3 sequences, with under 25% observed a single time. Sequences were obtained from blood. All receptors come from a man between 65 and 80 years old in good health.

This clonotype was picked up a small number of times. This chain's CDR3 is CASRELGLAEYNEQFF. The CDR3 DNA sequence: TGTGCCAGCAGAGAACTGGGACTAGCGGAGTACAATGAGCAGTTCTTC. This sequence joins TRBV6-1 and TRBJ2-1, with 11 bases lining up with TRBD2. Trimming at V came to 6 bases and at J to 4 bases, leaving 8 bases not matched to a gene. CDR1 MNHNS and CDR2 SASEGT come from the germline V gene. This CDR3 has 16 amino acids.

With regard to this clonotype: Since no conserved phenylalanine or tryptophan closes the CDR3, a read error is the likely cause. The DNA is omitted, as the CDR3 cannot be located on it reliably, and the CDR3 follows TCRdb's listing. V gene TRBV2 combines with J gene TRBJ2-1; the D call TRBD2 from the table was never checked on the DNA. The germline V gene encodes CDR1 SNHLY and CDR2 FYNNEI. The CDR3 adds up to 11 amino acids, both ends counted. The CDR3: CASSEGLAATI.

The rearrangement links TRBV21-1 to TRBJ2-1; TRBD2, as called in the table, went unchecked against the DNA. TRBV21-1 corresponds to a pseudogene. The CDR3 sequence is 15 residues long. The CDR3 sequence: CASSSSPPSYNEQFF. The CDR3 nucleotides read TGTGCCAGCAGCTCCTCCCCACCCTCGTACAATGAGCAGTTCTTC.

The V and J genes are TRBV5-6 and TRBJ2-5; tentative D call: TRBD2 (5 bases). Germline V gene data show CDR1 as SGHDT and CDR2 as YYEEEE. The V end lost 6 bases, the J end lost 8 bases, and 14 bases lay between the germline ends. This CDR3 has 12 residues. This chain's CDR3 is CASNDLTGTQYF. CDR3 DNA: TGTGCCAGCAACGATTTAACGGGAACCCAGTACTTC.

This clonotype came up a few times. This chain connects TRBV28 to TRBJ2-1, with D possibly TRBD1 on 6 matching bases. CDR3 size: 16 residues. Trimming removed 6 bases at V and 0 bases at J, with 15 bases between. CDR1 and CDR2 from the germline V gene are MDHEN and SYDVKM. The CDR3 is CASSLRPRGSYNEQFF. DNA for the CDR3: TGTGCCAGCAGCCTCCGGCCCAGGGGCTCCTACAATGAGCAGTTCTTC.

The chain recombines TRBV2 with TRBJ2-5; D may be TRBD1 (6 bases). The CDR3 length is 14 residues. Germline CDR1 is SNHLY and CDR2 is FYNNEI. Trimming removed 4 bases from V and 1 base from J, with 10 bases in between. CDR3 sequence: CASSGGQTQETQYF. In DNA form, the CDR3 reads TGTGCCAGCAGTGGGGGGCAGACCCAAGAGACCCAGTACTTC.

The chain is built from TRBV7-2 and TRBJ2-2, with TRBD1 identical over 7 bases. This CDR3 has 15 residues. Germline V CDR1 and CDR2: SGHTA, FQGNSA. J lost 5 bases, V lost 2 bases, and 5 bases had no gene match. The CDR3 loop reads CASSLTGARTGELFF. The DNA for the CDR3 is TGTGCCAGCAGCTTAACAGGGGCCAGGACCGGGGAGCTGTTTTTT.

The chain links TRBV5-1 to TRBJ2-3, with a weak D call TRBD1 (6 bases). The CDR3 loop spans 14 amino acids. Germline V gene lookup returns CDR1 SGHRS and CDR2 YFSETQ. Deletions cut 2 bases from V and 4 bases from J, with 11 bases between. CDR3 protein: CASSLWGQADTQYF. The CDR3 DNA reads as TGCGCCAGCAGCTTATGGGGGCAGGCAGATACGCAGTATTTT.

This chain links TRBV15 with TRBJ2-1; 8 bases agree with TRBD2. Germline-derived CDR1 and CDR2 are LNHNV and YYDKDF (reference sequence). The CDR3 contains 14 residues. J gave up 7 bases and V 9 bases, and 11 bases lay outside the gene matches. In nucleotides, the CDR3 is TGTGCCACGACCGAAGCGGGAGTGAAGAATGAGCAGTTCTTC. Translation gives CATTEAGVKNEQFF.

The CDR3 nucleotides are TGCAGTGCTAGAGATTTATCCGGGACGTCTGCTTACGAGCAGTACTTC. Its translation is CSARDLSGTSAYEQYF. The chain combines TRBV20-1 with TRBJ2-7, with D possibly being TRBD1 or TRBD2 (5 bases each). The CDR3 has 16 amino acids. The germline V gene has CDR1 DFQATT and CDR2 SNEGSKA (reference sequence). V was shortened by 0 bases and J by 4 bases, with 19 bases between the two germline ends.

This clonotype was seen a few times. The rearrangement uses TRBV3-1 and TRBJ1-1, with no clear D. Germline CDR1 reads LGHDT; CDR2 reads YNNKEL (reference sequence). This CDR3 contains 12 residues. V lost 2 bases and J lost 10, with 11 bases in between. In DNA form, the CDR3 reads TGTGCCAGCAGCCAACGAATCGGTGGAGCTTTCTTT. It yields the protein CASSQRIGGAFF.

The chain links TRBV20-1 to TRBJ1-6, with 7 positions matching TRBD1. The CDR3 runs to 16 residues. From germline, CDR1 is DFQATT and CDR2 SNEGSKA (reference sequence). Unmatched junction bases numbered 8, after V lost 2 bases and J lost 4 bases. The CDR3 spells CSARKGASRYNSPLHF. For the CDR3, the DNA is TGCAGTGCTAGAAAGGGGGCCTCGAGGTATAATTCACCCCTCCACTTT.

This clonotype came up a few times. The chain couples TRBV4-2 to TRBJ1-1; perhaps TRBD1 as D (5 bases). CDR3 length: 14 residues. Germline CDR1 is LGHNA and CDR2 is YNFKEQ. V was cut by 4 bases and J by 4 bases, with 13 bases left in between. In DNA, the CDR3 is TGTGCCAGCAGCCCGGCGGGGCCTGTCACTGAAGCTTTCTTT. Its protein is CASSPAGPVTEAFF.

The J gene is TRBJ2-2, the V gene TRBV12-3 or TRBV12-4; 7 bases map to TRBD1. J was trimmed by 1 base and V by 0 bases; bases with no gene match: 5. This CDR3 is built from 17 residues. CDR3 residues: CASSLALGQMNTGELFF. The CDR3 DNA is TGTGCCAGCAGTTTAGCGCTGGGACAGATGAACACCGGGGAGCTGTTTTTT.

There are a few counts of this clonotype. The chain is built from TRBV12-3 or TRBV12-4 and TRBJ1-4; D unclear. Deletions cut 5 bases from V and 8 bases from J, with 12 bases between. The CDR3 sequence is 13 residues long. The CDR3 sequence is CASSLWVGEKLFF. The DNA for the CDR3 is TGTGCCAGCAGTCTTTGGGTGGGCGAAAAACTGTTTTTT.

This clonotype occurred a few times. The gene calls are TRBV5-1 and TRBJ1-1, with D possibly matching TRBD1 (5 bases). Per germline, CDR1 SGHRS and CDR2 YFSETQ. This CDR3 contains 15 residues. V was clipped by 1 base and J by 1 base, with 11 bases between them. The CDR3 nucleotides read TGCGCCAGCAGCTTGTGGGGAGGGGAGAACACTGAAGCTTTCTTT. This translates into CASSLWGGENTEAFF.

This clonotype was picked up a small number of times. A much larger clone differs by one base, so this may be a read error. The V call is TRBV20-1, the J call TRBJ2-3; D perhaps matches TRBD2 (6 bases). The CDR3 extends over 15 amino acids. V was clipped by 3 bases and J by 3 bases, with 16 bases between them. Germline CDR1 reads DFQATT; CDR2 reads SNEGSKA (reference sequence). CDR3 bases: TGCAGTGCTAGTAAACTAACGGGAGTTACAGATACGCAGTATTTT. It translates to CSASKLTGVTDTQYF.

This clonotype was counted only a few times. The chain carries TRBV6-1 and TRBJ1-4; D is unclear. The CDR3 has 15 amino acids. V dropped 2 bases and J dropped 8 bases, with 15 bases sitting between them. Germline CDR1 reads MNHNS; CDR2 reads SASEGT. The CDR3 coding sequence is TGTGCCAGCAGTGAAACTGTCCCTCCGGGAGAAAAACTGTTTTTT. Translated: CASSETVPPGEKLFF.

The rearrangement joins TRBV4-1 to TRBJ2-4, with TRBD1 identical over 7 bases. Unmatched junction bases numbered 7, after V lost 0 bases and J lost 8 bases. The CDR3 extends over 15 amino acids. The germline V gene has CDR1 MGHRA and CDR2 YSYEKL. This chain's CDR3 is CASSQEGTVGYIQYF. CDR3 nucleotide sequence: TGCGCCAGCAGCCAAGAAGGGACAGTAGGTTACATTCAGTACTTC.

The CDR3 bases are TGTGCCATCATGGGACAGGGCTTCCTCGGGGGCAATGAGCAGTTCTTC. Its translation: CAIMGQGFLGGNEQFF. The chain joins TRBV28 to TRBJ2-5; 9 nucleotides line up with TRBD1. Judging by the DNA end, TRBJ2-1 fits better; the J call may be wrong. The V gene's germline CDR1 is MDHEN and CDR2 SYDVKM. This CDR3 has 16 residues.

In its sample, this clonotype was seen a few times. The CDR3: CASSLEASGAGIQYF. In nucleotides, the CDR3 is TGTGCCAGCAGCTTGGAAGCCAGCGGGGCGGGCATTCAGTACTTC. The chain couples TRBV5-6 to TRBJ2-4, with 7 bases matching TRBD2. Germline-derived CDR1 and CDR2 are SGHDT and YYEEEE. The CDR3 is made up of 15 amino acids. J gave up 9 bases and V 0 bases, and 9 bases lay outside the gene matches.

The V and J genes are TRBV7-9 and TRBJ2-7; D might be TRBD2 (6 bases). This CDR3 is 15 amino acids long. Germline V gives CDR1 SEHNR, CDR2 FQNEAQ (reference sequence). V lost 0 bases and J 5 bases, leaving 14 bases between the germline ends. CDR3 residues: CASSLASLGRNEQYF. CDR3 DNA sequence: TGTGCCAGCAGCTTAGCTTCGCTAGGGAGGAACGAGCAGTACTTC.

This clonotype has more than one count but fewer than ten. The V gene is TRBV29-1, the J gene TRBJ2-3; tentatively, D is TRBD2 (6 bases). Trimming removed 7 bases from V and 5 bases from J, with 13 bases in between. The CDR3 covers 12 residues. The germline gives CDR1 SQVTM, CDR2 ANQGSEA. Here the CDR3 DNA reads TGCAGCGGGGACGGAGGGGAAGATACGCAGTATTTT. Translated, it gives CSGDGGEDTQYF.

This clonotype has a handful of counts. The V and J genes are TRBV25-1 and TRBJ1-1; possible D gene TRBD1, 5 bases. The CDR3 sequence is 13 residues long. Germline CDR1 and CDR2: MGHDK and SYGVNS. Trimming shortened V by 3 bases and J by 3 bases, and 8 bases separated the two germline ends. Written as DNA, the CDR3 is TGTGCCAGCAGTGAGGGACCCTACACTGAAGCTTTCTTT. Translation: CASSEGPYTEAFF.

The CDR3 coding sequence is TGCGCCAGCAGCGGGGAGTCCCCCATGAACACTGAAGCTTTCTTT. This gives the protein CASSGESPMNTEAFF. The chain is built from TRBV5-1 and TRBJ1-1; no definite D call. Germline V CDR1 and CDR2: SGHRS, YFSETQ. The CDR3 is 15 amino acids. V was cut by 4 bases and J by 0 bases, with 13 bases left in between.

This chain joins TRBV20-1 and TRBJ2-5, with D possibly matching TRBD1 (5 bases). V lost 7 bases and J 4 bases, leaving 16 bases between the germline ends. CDR3 length: 13 residues. Germline assignment: CDR1 DFQATT and CDR2 SNEGSKA (reference sequence). In DNA form, the CDR3 reads TGCAGTGTCAGAGCGACAGTCGCAGAGACCCAGTACTTC. Protein sequence: CSVRATVAETQYF.

This clonotype was recorded many times. The CDR3 sequence is CSASRLAGVGETQYF. CDR3 nucleotides: TGCAGTGCCAGCCGACTAGCGGGAGTAGGTGAGACCCAGTACTTC. The chain joins TRBV20-1 to TRBJ2-5, with 12 bases that match TRBD2. Trimming cost V 6 bases and J 5 bases; bases outside gene matches: 10. Germline CDR1 is DFQATT and CDR2 is SNEGSKA (reference sequence). This CDR3 is 15 amino acids long.

V and J are TRBV14 and TRBJ2-3; D might be TRBD1 (5 bases). V gave up 1 base and J gave up 1 base, with 18 bases separating them. Germline V gene lookup returns CDR1 SGHDN and CDR2 FVKESK. This CDR3 is 18 amino acids long. The CDR3 here is CASSQGGARGGRTDTQYF. The CDR3 nucleotides are TGTGCCAGCAGCCAAGGTGGGGCTAGAGGCGGTCGCACAGATACGCAGTATTTT.

The V call is TRBV28, the J call TRBJ2-5; D could derive from TRBD1 or TRBD2 (5 bases each). The CDR3 runs to 13 residues. Per the germline V gene, CDR1 is MDHEN and CDR2 is SYDVKM. V was clipped by 5 bases and J by 3 bases, with 10 bases between them. The CDR3 reads CASSLGPKETQYF. CDR3 bases: TGTGCCAGCAGTCTGGGACCCAAAGAGACCCAGTACTTC.

The genes are TRBV20-1 and TRBJ2-1, with 9 bases identical to TRBD1. Per the germline V gene, CDR1 is DFQATT and CDR2 is SNEGSKA (reference sequence). The CDR3 has 15 amino acids. V dropped 0 bases and J dropped 7; count of bases not matched to a gene: 7. The chain's CDR3 is CSARDPTGGGNEQFF. CDR3 sequence (DNA): TGCAGTGCTAGAGATCCCACAGGGGGCGGGAATGAGCAGTTCTTC.